This T cell receptor beta chain was sequenced during a study of shared clonotypes between healthy human individuals. Study-wide results and limits: Researchers found naive subsets generally carried larger estimated richness than memory subsets. Even with large depth, rarefaction showed that sorted-subset sequencing was incomplete.

This CDR3 comprises 16 residues. Germline V CDR1 and CDR2: LNHDA, SQIVND (reference sequence). Trimming stripped 6 bases from V and 0 bases from J, with 16 bases between. Produced via immunoSEQ multiplex PCR; TCRdb's table is partial and in-frame only. The sample yields about 1.1 million clones, approximately 80% seen once. Notes on this clone: Antigen: not known.

The chain is built from TRBV19 and TRBJ2-3; D may be TRBD1 (5 bases). This TCR was sampled from a man younger than 35 in good health. Some clones in this sample may be carry-over from other donors' samples. The sequencing sample was made of memory CD4+ T cells from PBMCs. Subset of the sample: CD45RA-negative fraction. The CDR3 DNA follows: TGTGCCAGTAGAGAGTCCCAGGGTTCTAGCACAGATACGCAGTATTTT. It specifies CASRESQGSSTDTQYF.